A selection of T cell receptor beta chains follows, all from one sample in a study of cytomegalovirus exposure and HLA in healthy donors. Produced via immunoSEQ multiplex PCR; TCRdb's table is partial and in-frame only. The table includes 75,000 to 100,000 clones, roughly four fifths detected once. Material for sequencing was PBMCs. The receptors shown here come from a man in his forties in good health and CMV-seropositive. Each CDR3 is given with its conserved first and last residue. Each record gives: V gene, D gene, J gene, clone size, CDR3 protein, CDR3 DNA. A D gene is named only where the DNA matches it firmly. The size of a clone is reported for some rows only, either as once, few or many, or as a class for expanded clones.

TRBV28	.	TRBJ2-7	.	CASSVRGGGSYEQYF	TGTGCCAGCAGTGTTAGGGGAGGGGGCTCCTACGAGCAGTACTTC
TRBV5-1	.	TRBJ2-5	.	CASSLVQETQYF	TGCGCCAGCAGCTTGGTTCAGGAGACCCAGTACTTC
TRBV11-2	TRBD2	TRBJ2-3	.	CASSSLAGGLISTDTQYF	TGTGCCAGCAGTTCGCTAGCGGGGGGACTAATTAGCACAGATACGCAGTATTTT
TRBV6-6	TRBD2	TRBJ2-5	.	CATSTRAGARETQYF	TGTGCCACCTCCACCCGAGCGGGAGCTCGTGAGACCCAGTACTTC
TRBV7-9	.	TRBJ2-7	.	CASSPRGRTYEQYF	TGTGCCAGCAGCCCCAGAGGCCGAACCTACGAGCAGTACTTC
TRBV9	.	TRBJ1-3	.	CASSRPGSGSGNTIYF	TGTGCCAGCAGCCGGCCAGGGTCGGGCTCTGGAAACACCATATATTTT
TRBV19	.	TRBJ1-1	.	CASSIVGMNTEAFF	TGTGCCAGTAGTATTGTGGGCATGAACACTGAAGCTTTCTTT
TRBV5-1	.	TRBJ2-1	.	CASSLGASNEQFF	TGCGCCAGCAGCTTGGGGGCGTCCAATGAGCAGTTCTTC
TRBV19	.	TRBJ1-2	.	CASSIGRGLYGYTF	TGTGCCAGTAGTATTGGGCGGGGGCTCTATGGCTACACCTTC
TRBV5-6	TRBD2	TRBJ2-7	.	CASSLSAGVSYEQYF	TGTGCCAGCAGCTTGTCGGCGGGAGTTTCCTACGAGCAGTACTTC
TRBV6-5	.	TRBJ2-7	.	CASSYSGGPRTEQYF	TGTGCCAGCAGTTACTCCGGGGGGCCGAGGACCGAGCAGTACTTC
TRBV7-9	.	TRBJ1-1	.	CASSYTGDTEAFF	TGTGCCAGCAGCTACACGGGAGACACTGAAGCTTTCTTT
TRBV7-9	.	TRBJ2-1	.	CASSLVRGPFDEQFF	TGTGCCAGCAGCTTAGTTAGGGGCCCGTTTGATGAGCAGTTCTTC
TRBV7-2	.	TRBJ2-3	.	CVSSLAFGGTQYF	TGTGTCAGCAGCTTAGCTTTCGGCGGTACGCAGTATTTT
TRBV7-9	.	TRBJ1-6	.	CASSLRPRDNSPLHF	TGTGCCAGCAGCTTACGGCCCAGGGATAATTCACCCCTCCACTTT
TRBV30	.	TRBJ2-7	.	CAWSVAWTVYEQYF	TGTGCCTGGAGTGTCGCTTGGACAGTCTACGAGCAGTACTTC
TRBV30	TRBD1	TRBJ1-1	.	CAWNRDRVRNAEAFF	TGTGCCTGGAACCGGGACAGGGTAAGGAATGCTGAAGCTTTCTTT
TRBV18	.	TRBJ2-7	.	CASSPQGGEQYF	TGTGCCAGCTCACCACAGGGAGGCGAGCAGTACTTC
TRBV4-1	TRBD1	TRBJ1-4	.	CASSQEGGWDEKLFF	TGCGCCAGCAGCCAAGAAGGGGGCTGGGATGAAAAACTGTTTTTT
TRBV27	.	TRBJ1-2	.	CASSDRYYGYTF	TGTGCCAGCAGCGACAGGTACTATGGCTACACCTTC
TRBV12-5	TRBD1	TRBJ2-7	.	CASATPDRPLYEQYF	TGTGCTAGTGCCACGCCGGACAGGCCCCTCTACGAGCAGTACTTC
TRBV4-2	TRBD2	TRBJ2-7	.	CASSQTSGLTYEQYF	TGTGCCAGCAGCCAGACTAGCGGGCTTACCTACGAGCAGTACTTC
TRBV28	.	TRBJ2-7	.	CASSFPGTGAYEQYF	TGTGCCAGCAGTTTTCCGGGGACGGGGGCCTACGAGCAGTACTTC
TRBV2	.	TRBJ2-3	.	CASNEGGNSGDTQYF	TGTGCCAGCAACGAAGGCGGGAACAGCGGGGATACGCAGTATTTT
TRBV14	.	TRBJ1-2	.	CASSPGLNYGYTF	TGTGCCAGCAGCCCCGGTTTGAACTATGGCTACACCTTC
TRBV19	TRBD2	TRBJ2-3	.	CASRPSGRASDTQYF	TGTGCCAGTAGGCCTAGCGGGAGGGCGTCCGATACGCAGTATTTT
TRBV28	.	TRBJ1-1	.	CASSLGQNTEAFF	TGTGCCAGCAGTCTCGGACAGAACACTGAAGCTTTCTTT
TRBV4-1	.	TRBJ2-1	.	CASSQESLFNEQFF	TGCGCCAGCAGCCAAGAGTCACTCTTCAATGAGCAGTTCTTC
TRBV5-1	TRBD1	TRBJ1-4	.	CASRRTGGRLANEKLFF	TGCGCCAGCAGGCGGACAGGGGGGCGCCTTGCTAATGAAAAACTGTTTTTT
TRBV6-5	TRBD2	TRBJ2-7	few	CASSLSGGINEQYF	TGTGCCAGCAGCTTGAGCGGGGGGATCAACGAGCAGTACTTC
TRBV18	.	TRBJ1-2	.	CASSPPDRPGGYTF	TGTGCCAGCTCACCACCCGACAGGCCTGGTGGCTACACCTTC
TRBV28	.	TRBJ2-7	.	CASSSGAGQGYEQYF	TGTGCCAGCAGTTCCGGGGCGGGGCAAGGGTACGAGCAGTACTTC
TRBV19	.	TRBJ1-5	.	CASSIFSSNQPQHF	TGTGCCAGTAGTATATTCAGTTCCAATCAGCCCCAGCATTTT
TRBV28	TRBD2	TRBJ2-7	.	CASSQAGAAYEQYF	TGTGCCAGCAGTCAAGCGGGAGCGGCCTACGAGCAGTACTTC
TRBV19	TRBD1	TRBJ2-7	.	CASSGLSGQGASGEQYF	TGTGCCAGTAGTGGACTGTCGGGACAGGGGGCCTCGGGCGAGCAGTACTTC
TRBV7-2	TRBD1	TRBJ2-1	.	CASSTDRGLYEQFF	TGTGCCAGCAGCACGGACAGGGGGCTTTATGAGCAGTTCTTC
TRBV2	TRBD2	TRBJ2-3	.	CASNGGGNTQYF	TGTGCCAGCAATGGCGGGGGGAATACGCAGTATTTT
TRBV10-3	TRBD1	TRBJ1-2	.	CAISELTGNYGYTF	TGTGCCATCAGTGAGCTGACAGGGAACTATGGCTACACCTTC
TRBV28	TRBD2	TRBJ2-1	.	CASSPTSGSSYNEQFF	TGTGCCAGCAGCCCGACTAGCGGAAGCTCCTACAATGAGCAGTTCTTC
TRBV5-4	TRBD1	TRBJ2-7	.	CASSSGQRSSYEQYF	TGTGCCAGCAGCTCGGGACAGAGGAGCTCCTACGAGCAGTACTTC
TRBV19	.	TRBJ2-2	.	CASSWGPNTGELFF	TGTGCCAGTAGTTGGGGGCCGAACACCGGGGAGCTGTTTTTT
TRBV11-2	.	TRBJ1-1	.	CASSLMADKNTEAFF	TGTGCCAGCAGCTTAATGGCCGACAAGAACACTGAAGCTTTCTTT
TRBV14	.	TRBJ2-7	.	CASSPDWYYEQYF	TGTGCCAGCAGCCCGGACTGGTACTACGAGCAGTACTTC
TRBV11-2	TRBD1	TRBJ2-7	few	CASSPERGLHEQYF	TGTGCCAGCAGCCCAGAGAGGGGGCTCCACGAGCAGTACTTC
TRBV25-1	TRBD2	TRBJ2-1	once	CASSELAGGYNEQFF	TGTGCCAGCAGTGAATTAGCGGGAGGGTATAATGAGCAGTTCTTC
TRBV14	.	TRBJ2-5	.	CASSPAGVETQYF	TGTGCCAGCAGCCCAGCAGGGGTAGAGACCCAGTACTTC
TRBV12-5	TRBD2	TRBJ2-7	.	CASGPSGGADEQYF	TGTGCTAGTGGCCCGAGCGGGGGGGCCGACGAGCAGTACTTC
TRBV27	TRBD2	TRBJ2-1	.	CASSLWGLAGANEQFF	TGTGCCAGCAGTTTATGGGGCCTAGCGGGGGCTAATGAGCAGTTCTTC
TRBV29-1	TRBD2	TRBJ2-1	.	CSVGLAGYNEQFF	TGCAGCGTCGGACTAGCGGGATACAATGAGCAGTTCTTC
TRBV18	.	TRBJ1-6	.	CASSEESSSYNSPLHF	TGTGCCAGCTCAGAAGAGTCGAGCTCCTATAATTCACCCCTCCACTTT
TRBV5-6	.	TRBJ1-1	few	CASSLARRVFF	TGTGCCAGCAGCTTGGCCCGGCGGGTTTTCTTT
TRBV15	TRBD2	TRBJ2-7	.	CATGRGGSSYEQYF	TGTGCCACCGGGCGCGGGGGAAGCTCCTACGAGCAGTACTTC